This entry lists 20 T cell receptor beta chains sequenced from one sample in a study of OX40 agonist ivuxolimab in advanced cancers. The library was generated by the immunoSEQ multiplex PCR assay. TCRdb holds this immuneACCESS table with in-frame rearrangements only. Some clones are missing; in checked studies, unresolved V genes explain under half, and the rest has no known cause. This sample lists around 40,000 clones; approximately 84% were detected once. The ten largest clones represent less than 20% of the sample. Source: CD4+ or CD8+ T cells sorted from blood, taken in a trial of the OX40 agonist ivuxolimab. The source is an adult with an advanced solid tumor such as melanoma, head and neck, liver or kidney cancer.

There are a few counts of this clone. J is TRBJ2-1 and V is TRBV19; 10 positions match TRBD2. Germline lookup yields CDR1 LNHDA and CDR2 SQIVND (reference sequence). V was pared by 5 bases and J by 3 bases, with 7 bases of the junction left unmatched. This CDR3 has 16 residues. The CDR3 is CASSDLAGVDYNEQFF. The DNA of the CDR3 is TGTGCCAGTAGTGACCTAGCGGGAGTCGACTACAATGAGCAGTTCTTC.

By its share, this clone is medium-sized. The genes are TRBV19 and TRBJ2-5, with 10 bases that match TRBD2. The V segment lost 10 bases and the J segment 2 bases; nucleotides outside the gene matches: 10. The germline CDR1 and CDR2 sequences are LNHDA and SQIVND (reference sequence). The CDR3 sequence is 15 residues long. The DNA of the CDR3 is TGTGCCACCTCCCCGGGACTAGCGTCTCAAGAGACCCAGTACTTC. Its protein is CATSPGLASQETQYF.

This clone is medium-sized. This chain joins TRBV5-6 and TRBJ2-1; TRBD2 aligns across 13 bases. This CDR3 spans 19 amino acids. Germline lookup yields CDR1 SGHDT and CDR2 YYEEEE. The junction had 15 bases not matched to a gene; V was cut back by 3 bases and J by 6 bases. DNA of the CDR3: TGTGCCAGCAGCTCCCAACTAGCGGGGGGGAGACTCCCGGGCAATGAGCAGTTCTTC. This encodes CASSSQLAGGRLPGNEQFF.

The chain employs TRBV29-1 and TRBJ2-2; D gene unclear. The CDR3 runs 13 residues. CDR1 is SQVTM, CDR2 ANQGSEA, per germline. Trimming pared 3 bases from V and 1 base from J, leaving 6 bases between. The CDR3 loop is CSVEVLNTGELFF. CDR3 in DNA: TGCAGCGTTGAGGTATTGAACACCGGGGAGCTGTTTTTT.

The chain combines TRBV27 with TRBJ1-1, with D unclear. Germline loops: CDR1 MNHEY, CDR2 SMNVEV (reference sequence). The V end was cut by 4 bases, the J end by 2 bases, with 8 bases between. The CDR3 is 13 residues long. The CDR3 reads CASSSTGNTEAFF. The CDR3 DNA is TGTGCCAGCAGTTCAACGGGAAACACTGAAGCTTTCTTT.

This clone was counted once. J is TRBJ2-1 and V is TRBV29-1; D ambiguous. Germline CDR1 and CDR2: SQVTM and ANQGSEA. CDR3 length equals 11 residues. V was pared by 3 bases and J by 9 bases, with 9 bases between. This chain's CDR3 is CSVDRPVEQFF. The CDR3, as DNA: TGCAGCGTTGATCGTCCGGTTGAGCAGTTCTTC.

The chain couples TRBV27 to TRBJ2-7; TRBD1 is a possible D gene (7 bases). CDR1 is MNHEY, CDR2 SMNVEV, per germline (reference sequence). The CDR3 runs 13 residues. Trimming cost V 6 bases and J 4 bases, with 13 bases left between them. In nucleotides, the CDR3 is TGTGCCAGCAGCAGGGGGGTAGGTTACGAGCAGTACTTC. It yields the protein CASSRGVGYEQYF.

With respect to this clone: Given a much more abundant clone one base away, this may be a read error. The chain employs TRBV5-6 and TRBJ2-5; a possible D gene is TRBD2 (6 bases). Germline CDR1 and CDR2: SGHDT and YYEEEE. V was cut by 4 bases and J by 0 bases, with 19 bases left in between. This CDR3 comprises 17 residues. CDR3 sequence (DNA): TGTGCCAGCAGCCTGTACGGGACTGGGCTTGACCAAGAGACCCAGTACTTC. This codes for CASSLYGTGLDQETQYF.

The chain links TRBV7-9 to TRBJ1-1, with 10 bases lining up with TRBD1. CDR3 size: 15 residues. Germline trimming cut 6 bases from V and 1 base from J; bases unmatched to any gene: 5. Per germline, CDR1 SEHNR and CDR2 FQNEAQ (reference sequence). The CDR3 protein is CASRQGQGQNTEAFF. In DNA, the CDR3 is TGTGCCAGCAGGCAGGGACAGGGGCAGAACACTGAAGCTTTCTTT.

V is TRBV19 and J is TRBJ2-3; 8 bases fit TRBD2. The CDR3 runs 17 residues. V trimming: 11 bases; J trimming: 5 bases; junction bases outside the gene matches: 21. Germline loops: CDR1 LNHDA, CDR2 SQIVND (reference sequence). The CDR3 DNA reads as TGTGCCGGTAAGGGTTTAGCGGGGCCCCGCGCTGAAGATACGCAGTATTTT. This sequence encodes CAGKGLAGPRAEDTQYF. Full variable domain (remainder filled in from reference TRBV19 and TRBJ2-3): DGGITQSPKYLFRKEGQNVTLSCEQNLNHDAMYWYRQDPGQGLRLIYYSQIVNDFQKGDIAEGYSVSREKKESFPLTVTSAQKNPTAFYLCAGKGLAGPRAEDTQYFGPGTRLTVL.

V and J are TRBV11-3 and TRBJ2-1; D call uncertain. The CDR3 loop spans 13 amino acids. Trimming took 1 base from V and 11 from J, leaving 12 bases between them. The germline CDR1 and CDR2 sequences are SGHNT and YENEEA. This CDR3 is CASSLGDEIKQFF. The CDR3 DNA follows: TGTGCCAGCAGCTTAGGAGACGAGATTAAGCAGTTCTTC.

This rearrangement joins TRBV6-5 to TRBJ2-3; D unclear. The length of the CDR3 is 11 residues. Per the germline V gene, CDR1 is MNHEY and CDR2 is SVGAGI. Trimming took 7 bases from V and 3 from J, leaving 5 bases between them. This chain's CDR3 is CASTETDTQYF. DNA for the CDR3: TGTGCCAGCACAGAAACAGATACGCAGTATTTT.

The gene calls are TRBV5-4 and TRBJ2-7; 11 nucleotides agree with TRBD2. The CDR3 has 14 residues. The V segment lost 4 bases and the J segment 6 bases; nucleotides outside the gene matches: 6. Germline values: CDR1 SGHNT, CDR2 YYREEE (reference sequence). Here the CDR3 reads CASSGGLAETEQYF. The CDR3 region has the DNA TGTGCCAGCAGCGGGGGACTAGCGGAGACCGAGCAGTACTTC.

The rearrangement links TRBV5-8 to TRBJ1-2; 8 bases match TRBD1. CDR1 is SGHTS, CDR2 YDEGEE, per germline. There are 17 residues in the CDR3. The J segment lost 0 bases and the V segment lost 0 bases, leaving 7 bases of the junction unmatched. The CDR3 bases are TGTGCCAGCAGCTTGGGACAGGGGTATGAAGCTAACTATGGCTACACCTTC. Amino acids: CASSLGQGYEANYGYTF.

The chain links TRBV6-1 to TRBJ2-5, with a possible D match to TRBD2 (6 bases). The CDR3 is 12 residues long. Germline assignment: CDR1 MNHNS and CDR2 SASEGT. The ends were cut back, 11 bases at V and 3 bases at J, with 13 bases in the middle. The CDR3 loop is CAAGSVKETQYF. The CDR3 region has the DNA TGTGCCGCCGGGAGTGTGAAAGAGACCCAGTACTTC.

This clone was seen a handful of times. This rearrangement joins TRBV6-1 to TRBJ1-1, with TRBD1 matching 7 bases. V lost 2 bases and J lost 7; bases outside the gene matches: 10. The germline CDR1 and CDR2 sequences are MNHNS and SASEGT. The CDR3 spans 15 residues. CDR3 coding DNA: TGTGCCAGCAGTGAACTGACAGGGATGGCATATGAAGCTTTCTTT. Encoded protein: CASSELTGMAYEAFF.

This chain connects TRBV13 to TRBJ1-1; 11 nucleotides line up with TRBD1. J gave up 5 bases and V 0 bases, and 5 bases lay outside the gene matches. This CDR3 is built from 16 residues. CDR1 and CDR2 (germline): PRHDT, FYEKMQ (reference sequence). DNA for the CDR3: TGTGCCAGCAGCTTAGGCGTGGGGACAGGGGGGACTGAAGCTTTCTTT. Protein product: CASSLGVGTGGTEAFF.

This CDR3 reads CASSIVPPGDRGPFPIYEQYF. CDR3 nucleotides: TGTGCCAGTAGTATAGTCCCTCCGGGGGACAGGGGGCCTTTCCCCATCTACGAGCAGTACTTC. The chain combines TRBV19 with TRBJ2-7; TRBD1 aligns across 12 bases. The CDR3 has 21 residues. Unmatched junction bases numbered 19, after V lost 1 base and J lost 3 bases. The V gene's germline CDR1 is LNHDA and CDR2 SQIVND (reference sequence).

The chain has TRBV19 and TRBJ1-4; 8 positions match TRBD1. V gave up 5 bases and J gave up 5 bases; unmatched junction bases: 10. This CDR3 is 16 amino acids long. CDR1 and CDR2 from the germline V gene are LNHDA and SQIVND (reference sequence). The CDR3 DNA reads TGTGCCAGTAGTTTCCCGACAGGGGCCACAAATGAAAAACTGTTTTTT. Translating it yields CASSFPTGATNEKLFF. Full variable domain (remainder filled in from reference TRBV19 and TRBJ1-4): DGGITQSPKYLFRKEGQNVTLSCEQNLNHDAMYWYRQDPGQGLRLIYYSQIVNDFQKGDIAEGYSVSREKKESFPLTVTSAQKNPTAFYLCASSFPTGATNEKLFFGSGTQLSVL.

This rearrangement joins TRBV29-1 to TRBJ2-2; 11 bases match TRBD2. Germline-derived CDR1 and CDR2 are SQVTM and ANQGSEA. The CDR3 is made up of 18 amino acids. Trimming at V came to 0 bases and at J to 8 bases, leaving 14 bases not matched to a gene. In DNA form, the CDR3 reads TGCAGCGTTGAAGAGGCCTTTACTAGCGGGAGTGGTAGTGGGGAGCTGTTTTTT. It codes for CSVEEAFTSGSGSGELFF.